These T cell receptor beta chains were read from a single sample in a study of T cell responses to AZD1222 COVID-19 vaccine. Generated by immunoSEQ multiplex PCR, the TCRdb table keeps only in-frame clones and is missing some. This table has around 120,000 clones, around 88% appearing once. The material sequenced was peripheral blood, taken 28 days after the second AZD1222 dose. These TCRs come from an adult who received the AZD1222 COVID-19 vaccine. The CDR3 runs from the conserved cysteine through the conserved F or W.

>TRBV7-2|TRBJ2-3
CASSLQLATDTQYF
>TRBV19|TRBJ1-4
CASSIVNRDRDDNEKLFF
>TRBV6-5|TRBJ2-3
CASSRLHRGPDTQYF
>TRBV6-5|TRBJ2-1
CASSPTSGGASEQFF
>TRBV27|TRBJ2-7
CASSPGRHKAYEQYF
>TRBV12-5|TRBJ2-7
CASVSPAPRVRAGYEQYF
>TRBV2|TRBJ1-2
CASNLGQGSGYTF
>TRBV28|TRBJ1-3
CASSLSRTGYGNTIYF
>TRBV15|TRBJ2-3
CATSRATDTQYF
>TRBV6-5|TRBJ1-1
CASRLEETMNTEAFF
>TRBV23-1|TRBJ2-3
CASLPDTQYF
>TRBV5-4|TRBJ1-1
CASSRRDRVEAFF
>TRBV6-1|TRBJ2-5
CASSEIVASGGYQETQYF
>TRBV6-5|TRBJ1-2
CASSYDREGYGYTF
>TRBV24-1|TRBJ2-2
CASGQGLETGELFF
>TRBV6-5|TRBJ1-1
CASRTGPSRLTEAFF
>TRBV27|TRBJ2-3
CASSLFGADTQYF
>TRBV11-2|TRBJ1-5
CASSFSTGDNQPQHF
>TRBV28|TRBJ2-3
CASSLQGVTSTDTQYF
>TRBV4-3|TRBJ2-7
CASSGQGRGSSYEQYF
>TRBV30|TRBJ2-3
CAWSLTGGGTDTQYF
>TRBV2|TRBJ2-2
CASSKTGGTGELFF
>TRBV6-5|TRBJ2-3
CASRLATRTDTQYF
>TRBV7-2|TRBJ2-7
CASSVIAGGSYEQYF
>TRBV12-3/TRBV12-4|TRBJ2-5
CASSLLETQYF
>TRBV9|TRBJ2-1
CASSVGRTSYNEQFF
>TRBV19|TRBJ1-2
CASSIGQFTNGYTF
>TRBV5-1|TRBJ1-2
CASSLVSGALYGYTF
>TRBV3-1/TRBV3-2|TRBJ2-2
CASRVRGIFAGELFF
>TRBV5-4|TRBJ2-2
CASSLALAGGPFAGELFF
>TRBV28|TRBJ1-3
CASSLTFSGNTIYF
>TRBV11-3|TRBJ2-5
CASSSDGDRREETQYF
>TRBV28|TRBJ1-1
CASSFGRNTEAFF
>TRBV16|TRBJ1-6
CASSRQGYDSPLHF
>TRBV25-1|TRBJ2-7
CASSEFRTGDWVYEQYF
>TRBV14|TRBJ1-1
CASSQAIMNTEAFF
>TRBV7-3|TRBJ2-2
CASSPDTGELFF
>TRBV13|TRBJ2-5
CASSLKRGGHETQYF
>TRBV7-2|TRBJ2-5
CASSPYGETQYF
>TRBV5-1|TRBJ2-7
CASSSGTHEQYF
>TRBV6-1|TRBJ1-6
CASSAEVSSYNSPLHF
>TRBV3-1/TRBV3-2|TRBJ2-1
CASSPGTGPYNEQFF
>TRBV5-1|TRBJ2-5
CASSLGLAGPQETQYF
>TRBV13|TRBJ2-7
CASSLGPGLNSYEQYF
>TRBV7-8|TRBJ2-5
CASSLNRALVETQYF
>TRBV7-2|TRBJ2-1
CASSLASAGGPYNEQFF
>TRBV7-3|TRBJ2-3
CASSLEGWSTDTQYF
>TRBV5-1|TRBJ2-1
CASSFTQGDYNEQFF
>TRBV18|TRBJ2-5
CASSPLLGTSGSGETQYF
>TRBV5-1|TRBJ2-7
CASSLGQGLYEQYF
>TRBV9|TRBJ2-5
CASSVRSGETQYF
>TRBV11-3|TRBJ2-7
CASSLGGKPYEQYF
>TRBV19|TRBJ2-3
CASKDRGTDTQYF
>TRBV27|TRBJ2-3
CASSFMGLAGGTNTDTQYF
>TRBV10-3|TRBJ2-7
CAISASGNEQYF